The sequence of this TCR beta chain was determined in a study of T cells after yellow fever vaccination. TCRdb passed the 5' RACE reads through MiXCR, listing each CDR3 protein once. Of about 360,000 distinct CDR3 sequences listed, approximately 6% are singletons. CDR1 and CDR2 from the germline V gene are LGHNA and YSLEER. V lost 2 bases and J 5 bases, leaving 10 bases between the germline ends. This CDR3 has 14 residues. Findings of the study overall: Abundant clonotypes (contaminants from the bulk population) could be present in FACS-sorted repertoires.

This clonotype was seen a handful of times. Its cognate antigen is unknown. The sequence came from a young man who received the YFV17D yellow fever vaccine. The sequencing here drew on PBMCs, taken 5 days after the yellow fever booster vaccination. The rearrangement joins TRBV4-3 to TRBJ1-5; D unresolved. DNA of the CDR3: TGCGCCAGCAGCCAAAGGCCGGGAGATCAGCCCCAGCATTTT. Protein sequence: CASSQRPGDQPQHF.